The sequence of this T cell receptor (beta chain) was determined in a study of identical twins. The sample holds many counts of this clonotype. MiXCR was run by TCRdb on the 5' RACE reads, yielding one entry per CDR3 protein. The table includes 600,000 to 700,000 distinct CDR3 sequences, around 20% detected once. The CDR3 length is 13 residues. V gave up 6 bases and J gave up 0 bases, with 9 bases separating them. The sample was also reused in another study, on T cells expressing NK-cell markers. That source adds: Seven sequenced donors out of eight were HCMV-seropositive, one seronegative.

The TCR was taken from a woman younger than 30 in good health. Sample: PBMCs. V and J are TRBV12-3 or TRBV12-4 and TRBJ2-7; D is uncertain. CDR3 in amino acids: CASRNTGSYEQYF. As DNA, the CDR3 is TGTGCCAGCAGAAACACGGGCTCCTACGAGCAGTACTTC.